This TCR beta chain derives from a study of blood T cell repertoires in COVID-19. This clone has only one observation. Germline CDR1 reads SGHTA; CDR2 reads FQGNSA. V gave up 3 bases and J gave up 2 bases, with 11 bases separating them. CDR3 length: 15 residues. The data were produced by immunoSEQ multiplex PCR, yet TCRdb's version contains in-frame clones alone and is incomplete. Of some 150,000 clones in the sample, roughly 82% are singletons; the top ten hold more than 7.5%. Sequenced material: peripheral blood. This clonotype was sampled from a woman aged 45-65 years with acute or convalescent COVID-19. This chain connects TRBV7-2 to TRBJ1-5; D might be TRBD1 (5 bases). The CDR3 here is CASSLTVGGNQPQHF. The CDR3 nucleotides read TGTGCCAGCAGCTTGACAGTCGGTGGCAATCAGCCCCAGCATTTT.